This TCR beta chain originates from a study of regulatory T cells. CDR1 SGHRS and CDR2 YFSETQ come from the germline V gene. This CDR3 is built from 14 residues. With 3 bases removed from V and 2 bases from J, the gap between germline ends came to 11 bases. About this clone itself: Its antigen remains unidentified.

Study results and caveats: Skewed V and J usage and few unique V-J pairs marked patient repertoires, most in Tregs. In CD3G-deficient patients, conventional CD4+ T cells were enriched for hydrophobic CDR3 residues at positions 6 and 7.

Primers: 52 TRBV forward and 13 TRBJ reverse. Profiled with immunoSEQ multiplex PCR; TCRdb holds only in-frame clones, not every one. Of some 31,000 clones listed, 93% are singletons. Patients aged 2 to 39 years had fewer naive T cells. CD4+ cells were sorted into CD25-high CD127-low regulatory cells and CD25-low CD127-high conventional cells. Sequencing was carried out using conventional CD4+ T cells sorted from blood. This TCR derives from a child younger than 10 with CD3G deficiency. V and J are TRBV5-1 and TRBJ1-2; possible D gene TRBD1, 5 bases. CDR3 nucleotide sequence: TGCGCCAGCAGCTCTTGGGACCGCAACTATGGCTACACCTTC. Amino acid sequence: CASSSWDRNYGYTF.